These T cell receptor beta chains were read from a single sample in a study of blood T cell repertoires in COVID-19. The protocol was immunoSEQ multiplex PCR, while the TCRdb copy is restricted to in-frame clones and leaves out a portion. The sample yields more than 300,000 clones, around 89% seen once. The sample taken for sequencing was peripheral blood. The receptor source for this set is a woman between 40 and 50 years old with COVID-19, enrolled during active disease. Each CDR3 is given with its conserved first and last residue. The order of the fields is J gene, CDR3 length, D gene, V gene, clone size, CDR3 protein, CDR3 DNA. D genes are given only for firm matches. Expanded clones are given a class, and other clones once, few, many or no size at all.

J: TRBJ1-1
length: 15
D: TRBD1
V: TRBV5-1
size: .
CDR3: CASSPTPRGLTEAFF
DNA: TGCGCCAGCAGCCCCACACCGAGGGGGCTAACTGAAGCTTTCTTT

J: TRBJ2-1
length: 15
D: TRBD1
V: TRBV5-1
size: .
CDR3: CASSLGDSGHNEQFF
DNA: TGCGCCAGCAGCTTGGGGGACAGTGGACACAATGAGCAGTTCTTC

J: TRBJ1-5
length: 15
D: .
V: TRBV6-2/TRBV6-3
size: once
CDR3: CASSYSTASGQPQHF
DNA: TGTGCCAGCAGTTACTCGACGGCCAGCGGTCAGCCCCAGCATTTT

J: TRBJ2-5
length: 15
D: .
V: TRBV4-1
size: .
CDR3: CASSQVVGGRETQYF
DNA: TGCGCCAGCAGCCAAGTAGTAGGGGGTAGAGAGACCCAGTACTTC

J: TRBJ2-3
length: 14
D: TRBD1
V: TRBV7-2
size: .
CDR3: CASSLGQGADTQYF
DNA: TGTGCCAGCAGCTTAGGACAGGGGGCAGATACGCAGTATTTT

J: TRBJ2-1
length: 13
D: .
V: TRBV30
size: .
CDR3: CAWSRKGGDEQFF
DNA: TGTGCCTGGAGTCGAAAGGGAGGTGATGAGCAGTTCTTC

J: TRBJ2-5
length: 11
D: .
V: TRBV28
size: .
CDR3: CASSSERTQYF
DNA: TGTGCCAGCAGTTCAGAAAGGACCCAGTACTTC

J: TRBJ1-5
length: 14
D: .
V: TRBV2
size: .
CDR3: CASSEEQAIGPQHF
DNA: TGTGCCAGCAGTGAGGAACAGGCAATTGGGCCCCAGCATTTT

J: TRBJ2-1
length: 14
D: .
V: TRBV28
size: .
CDR3: CASSTGGLINEQFF
DNA: TGTGCCAGCAGTACGGGGGGCCTTATCAATGAGCAGTTCTTC

J: TRBJ2-1
length: 15
D: .
V: TRBV6-2/TRBV6-3
size: .
CDR3: CASSLSGPAYNEQFF
DNA: TGTGCCAGCAGTTTAAGCGGGCCCGCCTACAATGAGCAGTTCTTC

J: TRBJ2-2
length: 15
D: TRBD2
V: TRBV9
size: once
CDR3: CASSVGTSGTGELFF
DNA: TGTGCCAGCAGCGTGGGGACTAGCGGGACCGGGGAGCTGTTTTTT

J: TRBJ1-1
length: 14
D: .
V: TRBV6-5
size: .
CDR3: CASNKGGGNTEAFF
DNA: TGTGCCAGCAACAAAGGGGGGGGGAACACTGAAGCTTTCTTT

J: TRBJ1-3
length: 15
D: .
V: TRBV10-3
size: .
CDR3: CATSEGQSSGNTIYF
DNA: TGTGCCACTTCCGAAGGACAGAGCTCTGGAAACACCATATATTTT

J: TRBJ2-3
length: 12
D: .
V: TRBV29-1
size: .
CDR3: CSVDSGADTQYF
DNA: TGCAGCGTTGATTCCGGGGCAGATACGCAGTATTTT

J: TRBJ2-1
length: 17
D: TRBD2
V: TRBV4-3
size: .
CDR3: CASSQDLTSGEYNEQFF
DNA: TGCGCCAGCAGCCAAGATCTTACTAGCGGCGAATACAATGAGCAGTTCTTC

J: TRBJ2-1
length: 22
D: TRBD2
V: TRBV27
size: .
CDR3: CASTIRPPGLAGGPSSYNEQFF
DNA: TGTGCCAGCACGATCCGGCCTCCTGGACTAGCGGGAGGGCCTAGCTCCTACAATGAGCAGTTCTTC

J: TRBJ1-5
length: 15
D: .
V: TRBV2
size: .
CDR3: CASTGQGTGNQPQHF
DNA: TGTGCCAGCACCGGCCAGGGAACGGGCAATCAGCCCCAGCATTTT

J: TRBJ1-6
length: 12
D: .
V: TRBV30
size: few
CDR3: CAWRSGNSPLHF
DNA: TGTGCCTGGAGATCCGGTAATTCACCCCTCCACTTT

J: TRBJ1-2
length: 12
D: TRBD1
V: TRBV30
size: .
CDR3: CACTTGGSGYTF
DNA: TGTGCCTGCACAACAGGGGGCAGTGGCTACACCTTC

J: TRBJ2-7
length: 15
D: .
V: TRBV29-1
size: .
CDR3: CSVFRRDKGSYEQYF
DNA: TGCAGCGTCTTTCGCCGGGACAAAGGCTCCTACGAGCAGTACTTC

J: TRBJ2-6
length: 18
D: .
V: TRBV9
size: .
CDR3: CASSVVGLGGSGANVLTF
DNA: TGTGCCAGCAGCGTAGTGGGACTGGGCGGCTCTGGGGCCAACGTCCTGACTTTC

J: TRBJ1-5
length: 15
D: TRBD1
V: TRBV4-1
size: .
CDR3: CASSQEGQAGGPQHF
DNA: TGCGCCAGCAGCCAAGAAGGACAGGCCGGTGGGCCCCAGCATTTT

J: TRBJ1-1
length: 16
D: TRBD1
V: TRBV27
size: .
CDR3: CASSGQGAMRGAEAFF
DNA: TGTGCCAGCAGCGGACAGGGGGCTATGAGGGGGGCTGAAGCTTTCTTT

J: TRBJ1-2
length: 14
D: TRBD1
V: TRBV7-2
size: .
CDR3: CASSYIDRVLGYTF
DNA: TGTGCCAGCAGCTACATAGACAGGGTGCTTGGCTACACCTTC

J: TRBJ2-4
length: 17
D: TRBD2
V: TRBV28
size: .
CDR3: CASSPGGGSLAKNIQYF
DNA: TGTGCCAGCAGTCCGGGAGGAGGCTCCTTAGCCAAAAACATTCAGTACTTC

J: TRBJ2-1
length: 16
D: TRBD1
V: TRBV5-1
size: .
CDR3: CASSSGDRGRDNEQFF
DNA: TGCGCCAGCAGCTCGGGGGACAGGGGCAGGGACAATGAGCAGTTCTTC

J: TRBJ1-2
length: 16
D: .
V: TRBV28
size: .
CDR3: CASSPYRHGTSYGYTF
DNA: TGTGCCAGCAGCCCCTACCGACACGGGACATCCTATGGCTACACCTTC

J: TRBJ2-3
length: 15
D: .
V: TRBV6-5
size: .
CDR3: CASSYWRGVTDTQYF
DNA: TGTGCCAGCAGTTACTGGAGGGGCGTCACAGATACGCAGTATTTT

J: TRBJ1-1
length: 14
D: .
V: TRBV27
size: few
CDR3: CASSGEGGYTEAFF
DNA: TGTGCCAGCAGCGGAGAAGGAGGGTACACTGAAGCTTTCTTT

J: TRBJ2-3
length: 13
D: .
V: TRBV7-2
size: .
CDR3: CASSLAQVDTQYF
DNA: TGTGCCAGCAGCTTAGCGCAGGTGGATACGCAGTATTTT

J: TRBJ1-5
length: 15
D: .
V: TRBV11-2
size: few
CDR3: CASSPPGGSNQPQHF
DNA: TGTGCCAGCAGCCCTCCGGGGGGGTCTAATCAGCCCCAGCATTTT

J: TRBJ2-7
length: 15
D: TRBD1
V: TRBV7-2
size: once
CDR3: CASSSRQGVSYEQYF
DNA: TGTGCCAGCAGCTCCAGACAGGGGGTATCCTACGAGCAGTACTTC

J: TRBJ2-3
length: 15
D: .
V: TRBV19
size: .
CDR3: CATKLSAARTDTQYF
DNA: TGTGCCACTAAGCTATCGGCGGCGCGCACAGATACGCAGTATTTT

J: TRBJ2-7
length: 16
D: TRBD2
V: TRBV19
size: .
CDR3: CASSYSGGTSAYEQYF
DNA: TGTGCCAGTAGCTATAGCGGCGGGACTAGCGCTTACGAGCAGTACTTC

J: TRBJ1-3
length: 16
D: TRBD1
V: TRBV10-3
size: .
CDR3: CAISPGQGAMSNTIYF
DNA: TGTGCCATCAGCCCAGGACAGGGGGCCATGTCAAACACCATATATTTT

J: TRBJ2-5
length: 16
D: TRBD2
V: TRBV7-2
size: .
CDR3: CASSGTSGAGGETQYF
DNA: TGTGCCAGCAGCGGGACTAGCGGGGCCGGTGGGGAGACCCAGTACTTC

J: TRBJ1-5
length: 15
D: .
V: TRBV28
size: .
CDR3: CASSGIQGSNQPQHF
DNA: TGTGCCAGCAGTGGAATACAGGGAAGCAATCAGCCCCAGCATTTT

J: TRBJ1-5
length: 16
D: TRBD1
V: TRBV19
size: few
CDR3: CASSKYRGWGNQPQHF
DNA: TGTGCCAGTAGTAAATACAGGGGCTGGGGCAATCAGCCCCAGCATTTT

J: TRBJ2-1
length: 19
D: TRBD2
V: TRBV7-9
size: .
CDR3: CASREPRYSGGVTYNEQFF
DNA: TGTGCCAGCAGAGAACCTCGTTATTCGGGAGGTGTTACCTACAATGAGCAGTTCTTC

J: TRBJ2-5
length: 14
D: .
V: TRBV5-1
size: .
CDR3: CASSLKTGYETQYF
DNA: TGCGCCAGCAGCTTGAAAACGGGGTACGAGACCCAGTACTTC

J: TRBJ2-2
length: 12
D: .
V: TRBV11-1
size: once
CDR3: CASSLNTGELFF
DNA: TGTGCCAGCAGCCTCAACACCGGGGAGCTGTTTTTT

J: TRBJ2-3
length: 16
D: TRBD2
V: TRBV28
size: .
CDR3: CASRVRLAGSEDTQYF
DNA: TGTGCCAGCAGGGTTAGACTAGCGGGGTCGGAGGATACGCAGTATTTT

J: TRBJ2-7
length: 15
D: .
V: TRBV5-4
size: .
CDR3: CASSLETGGFMAQYF
DNA: TGTGCCAGCAGCTTGGAAACAGGTGGATTTATGGCGCAGTACTTC

J: TRBJ2-2
length: 18
D: TRBD2
V: TRBV19
size: .
CDR3: CASSIDRGTSTYTGELFF
DNA: TGTGCCAGTAGTATAGATCGCGGGACTAGCACGTACACCGGGGAGCTGTTTTTT

J: TRBJ1-1
length: 13
D: .
V: TRBV19
size: .
CDR3: CASSTTGWTEAFF
DNA: TGTGCCAGTAGTACCACAGGGTGGACTGAAGCTTTCTTT

J: TRBJ1-2
length: 14
D: .
V: TRBV28
size: .
CDR3: CASLDRLKVYGYTF
DNA: TGTGCCAGCCTGGACAGACTAAAAGTCTATGGCTACACCTTC

J: TRBJ2-7
length: 14
D: TRBD2
V: TRBV11-2
size: .
CDR3: CASSLTSGEYEQYF
DNA: TGTGCCAGCAGCTTGACTAGCGGAGAATACGAGCAGTACTTC

J: TRBJ2-7
length: 15
D: TRBD2
V: TRBV29-1
size: .
CDR3: CSVERASGDFYEQYF
DNA: TGCAGCGTTGAAAGGGCTAGCGGGGACTTCTACGAGCAGTACTTC

J: TRBJ1-2
length: 13
D: TRBD1
V: TRBV5-8
size: .
CDR3: CASSHDRGYGYTF
DNA: TGTGCCAGCAGCCACGACAGGGGCTATGGCTACACCTTC

J: TRBJ1-2
length: 14
D: TRBD1
V: TRBV18
size: .
CDR3: CASSFNQGTEGYTF
DNA: TGTGCCAGCTCATTCAATCAGGGGACAGAAGGCTACACCTTC

J: TRBJ2-7
length: 20
D: TRBD2
V: TRBV3-1/TRBV3-2
size: .
CDR3: CASSLSYPGLAGGRTYEQYF
DNA: TGTGCCAGCAGCCTTTCCTACCCGGGACTAGCGGGGGGCCGGACCTACGAGCAGTACTTC

J: TRBJ1-5
length: 14
D: .
V: TRBV28
size: .
CDR3: CASSFGGQGQPQHF
DNA: TGTGCCAGCAGTTTCGGGGGGCAGGGTCAGCCCCAGCATTTT

J: TRBJ1-2
length: 17
D: TRBD1
V: TRBV3-1/TRBV3-2
size: .
CDR3: CASSIRDRASVNYGYTF
DNA: TGTGCCAGCAGCATCAGGGACAGGGCCTCCGTTAACTATGGCTACACCTTC

J: TRBJ1-1
length: 14
D: TRBD1
V: TRBV7-9
size: .
CDR3: CASNDRGKETEAFF
DNA: TGTGCCAGCAATGACAGGGGAAAGGAAACTGAAGCTTTCTTT

J: TRBJ2-1
length: 17
D: .
V: TRBV11-2
size: .
CDR3: CASSLGGQYSSYNEQFF
DNA: TGTGCCAGCAGCTTAGGCGGACAGTATAGCTCCTACAATGAGCAGTTCTTC

J: TRBJ1-1
length: 14
D: TRBD1
V: TRBV6-4
size: .
CDR3: CASSETGPRPEAFF
DNA: TGTGCCAGCAGTGAGACAGGGCCTCGACCTGAAGCTTTCTTT

J: TRBJ1-2
length: 13
D: .
V: TRBV3-1/TRBV3-2
size: .
CDR3: CASSQEHIYGYTF
DNA: TGTGCCAGCAGCCAAGAGCACATCTATGGCTACACCTTC

J: TRBJ1-2
length: 15
D: TRBD1
V: TRBV19
size: .
CDR3: CASSITGVINYGYTF
DNA: TGTGCCAGTAGTATCACAGGGGTTATCAATTATGGCTACACCTTC

J: TRBJ1-4
length: 15
D: TRBD1
V: TRBV10-3
size: .
CDR3: CAISERDRGEEKLFF
DNA: TGTGCCATCAGTGAGCGGGACAGGGGAGAGGAAAAACTGTTTTTT

J: TRBJ1-1
length: 14
D: .
V: TRBV14
size: .
CDR3: CASSHHRDILEAFF
DNA: TGTGCCAGCAGCCACCACCGGGACATCCTTGAAGCTTTCTTT